These 17 T cell receptor beta chains share one sample of origin, sequenced in a study of T cell responses to AZD1222 COVID-19 vaccine (dated by TCRdb to the early 2020s). The protocol used for the library was the immunoSEQ multiplex PCR assay. Not all clones reach the TCRdb copy of this immuneACCESS table, which keeps in-frame sequences only. Checked studies attribute under half of the gap to unresolved V genes and leave the rest unexplained. The sample yields about 120,000 clones; 90% were counted once. Roughly 4.2% of the sample comes from the top ten. The intended sense of this specimen's time point label: about 28 days (+/-7) after the second vaccine dose. In light of the paper, this sample's treatment or condition label describes: meningococcal conjugate vaccine given as trial control. The starting material was peripheral blood, obtained 28 days after the second dose of the MenACWY control vaccine. The receptors shown here come from an adult who received the MenACWY meningococcal vaccine as a control.

The rearrangement joins TRBV19 to TRBJ1-2; D remains unclear. Deletions cut 5 bases from V and 0 bases from J, with 4 bases between. Germline CDR1 LNHDA, CDR2 SQIVND (reference sequence). This CDR3 has 12 amino acids. CDR3 sequence reads: CASSLTNYGYTF. As DNA, the CDR3 is TGTGCCAGTAGTTTAACTAACTATGGCTACACCTTC.

The chain carries TRBV7-6 and TRBJ2-5; tentatively, D is TRBD2 (6 bases). CDR1 and CDR2 (germline): SGHVS, FNYEAQ. Trimming cost V 5 bases and J 9 bases, with 22 bases left between them. CDR3 size: 15 residues. DNA of the CDR3: TGTGCCAGCAGCCCTACTACCCCACGGAGGGAGGCCCAGTACTTC. Amino acid sequence: CASSPTTPRREAQYF.

The V call is TRBV30, the J call TRBJ1-3; D not resolved. CDR3 size: 11 residues. Germline V gene lookup returns CDR1 GTSNPN and CDR2 SVGIG (reference sequence). Trimming took off 2 bases at V and 8 bases at J, with 7 bases between the two ends. DNA of the CDR3: TGTGCCTGGAGTCCAGAGGACACCATATATTTT. It encodes CAWSPEDTIYF.

CDR3 coding DNA: TGTGCCAGCAGTGTGACACCACTCACTGAAGCTTTCTTT. Its translation is CASSVTPLTEAFF. V is TRBV27 and J is TRBJ1-1; unclear D gene. V lost 5 bases and J 4 bases, leaving 11 bases between the germline ends. The CDR3 has 13 amino acids. Germline V lookup: CDR1 MNHEY, CDR2 SMNVEV (reference sequence).

The V call is TRBV18, the J call TRBJ2-1, with 10 bases matching TRBD2. The CDR3 sequence is 14 residues long. Unmatched junction bases numbered 5, after V lost 4 bases and J lost 8 bases. CDR1 KGHSH and CDR2 LQKENI come from the germline V gene. CDR3 nucleotides: TGTGCCAGCTCACTTTCTAGCGGGGGAGATGAGCAGTTCTTC. Translating it yields CASSLSSGGDEQFF.

This clone was found once. V is TRBV5-4 and J is TRBJ2-3; TRBD1 might be the D (6 bases). Per the germline V gene, CDR1 is SGHNT and CDR2 is YYREEE (reference sequence). Trimming pared 6 bases from V and 2 bases from J, leaving 13 bases between. This CDR3 has 14 residues. The CDR3 is CASNAGAPTDTQYF. The CDR3 DNA reads TGTGCCAGCAACGCAGGGGCCCCCACAGATACGCAGTATTTT. Drawing the rest from reference TRBV5-4 and TRBJ2-3, the complete variable domain is ETGVTQSPTHLIKTRGQQVTLRCSSQSGHNTVSWYQQALGQGPQFIFQYYREEENGRGNFPPRFSGLQFPNYSSELNVNALELDDSALYLCASNAGAPTDTQYFGPGTRLTVL.

The J gene is TRBJ2-1, the V gene TRBV16, with D possibly matching TRBD1 (5 bases). Between the trimmed V and J ends, which lost 3 bases and 0 bases, there was a span of 12 bases. This CDR3 region has 16 residues. CDR1 is KGHSY and CDR2 is FQNENV in the germline V gene. For the CDR3, the DNA is TGTGCCAGCAGCCAGCGCCTCCAGGGCTCCTACAATGAGCAGTTCTTC. Its protein product is CASSQRLQGSYNEQFF.

V usage is TRBV4-2 and J usage is TRBJ2-7; D is uncertain. Trimming left V 8 bases short and J 2 bases short, with 16 bases between. CDR1 is LGHNA and CDR2 is YNFKEQ in the germline V gene. The CDR3 loop spans 14 amino acids. CDR3 nucleotide sequence: TGTGCCAGCTCCCGCCAGGCTACGACCTACGAGCAGTACTTC. Translation gives CASSRQATTYEQYF.

The chain uses TRBV30 and TRBJ2-7; 13 nucleotides match TRBD2. Looked up from germline, CDR1 is GTSNPN and CDR2 is SVGIG (reference sequence). J gave up 0 bases and V 3 bases, and 11 bases lay outside the gene matches. There are 18 residues in the CDR3. CDR3 in DNA: TGTGCCTGGAGGGAGACTAGCGGGGGGCCTCCTAGCTCCTACGAGCAGTACGTC. Translated, it gives CAWRETSGGPPSSYEQYV.

J is TRBJ1-4 and V is TRBV7-9, with a tentative D call TRBD1 (6 bases). Germline loops: CDR1 SEHNR, CDR2 FQNEAQ (reference sequence). The length of the CDR3 is 15 residues. V was clipped by 1 base and J by 5 bases, with 11 bases between them. The CDR3, as DNA: TGTGCCAGCAGCTTAGGCGGACAGATAAATGAAAAACTGTTTTTT. Protein product: CASSLGGQINEKLFF.

This chain joins TRBV19 and TRBJ1-5; no reliable D call. The CDR3 consists of 15 residues. V lost 5 bases to trimming and J lost 4 bases, with 15 bases between them. From germline, CDR1 is LNHDA and CDR2 SQIVND (reference sequence). The CDR3 reads CASSARLSKNQPQHF. DNA for the CDR3: TGTGCCAGTAGTGCCAGACTCTCTAAAAATCAGCCCCAGCATTTT.

The V call is TRBV7-2, the J call TRBJ1-2, with 10 bases identical to TRBD1. The CDR3 sequence is 14 residues long. The V gene's germline CDR1 is SGHTA and CDR2 FQGNSA. Trimming at V came to 5 bases and at J to 6 bases, leaving 6 bases not matched to a gene. The CDR3 DNA follows: TGTGCCAGCAGCCACAGGACAGGGGGGAATGGCTACACCTTC. Translation gives CASSHRTGGNGYTF.

The gene calls are TRBV28 and TRBJ1-5, with no clear D. This CDR3 contains 14 residues. CDR1 and CDR2 from the germline V gene are MDHEN and SYDVKM. V gave up 1 base and J gave up 3 bases, with 7 bases separating them. Here the CDR3 reads CASSLLAINQPQHF. Written as DNA, the CDR3 is TGTGCCAGCAGTTTATTGGCGATCAATCAGCCCCAGCATTTT.

CDR3 loop: CASKFDSGEGYGYTF. For the CDR3, the DNA is TGTGCCAGCAAGTTTGATTCAGGGGAGGGATATGGCTACACCTTC. The rearrangement links TRBV28 to TRBJ1-2; TRBD1 is a possible D gene (6 bases). The V and J ends lost 7 bases and 5 bases respectively, with 20 bases between them. Per germline, CDR1 MDHEN and CDR2 SYDVKM. There are 15 residues in the CDR3.

Only a few counts were recorded for this clone. The chain links TRBV7-2 to TRBJ1-2; no firm D call. Germline V CDR1 and CDR2: SGHTA, FQGNSA. V dropped 11 bases and J dropped 2 bases, with 9 bases sitting between them. The CDR3 is 11 amino acids. The CDR3 region has the DNA TGTGCCGGCGGGAACAACTATGGCTACACCTTC. It specifies CAGGNNYGYTF.

CDR3 in amino acids: CASSLDSLGGGELFF. The CDR3, as DNA: TGTGCCAGCAGCTTGGACTCCCTAGGGGGCGGGGAGCTGTTTTTT. The J gene is TRBJ2-2, the V gene TRBV5-6, with D possibly TRBD1 on 6 matching bases. CDR1 is SGHDT and CDR2 is YYEEEE in the germline V gene. The CDR3 runs 15 residues. The ends were cut back, 0 bases at V and 7 bases at J, with 13 bases in the middle. Looking up the rest from reference TRBV5-6 and TRBJ2-2 gives the full variable domain: DAGVTQSPTHLIKTRGQQVTLRCSPKSGHDTVSWYQQALGQGPQFIFQYYEEEERQRGNFPDRFSGHQFPNYSSELNVNALLLGDSALYLCASSLDSLGGGELFFGEGSRLTVL.

The DNA of the CDR3 is TGTGCCAGCAGCGTAGGGCAAGGCTTTTACAATGAGCAGTTCTTC. It is translated as CASSVGQGFYNEQFF. The chain couples TRBV9 to TRBJ2-1; D is unresolved. V lost 0 bases, J lost 4 bases, and 11 bases lay in between. Germline V gives CDR1 SGDLS, CDR2 YYNGEE. This CDR3 has 15 residues.